The 16 T cell receptor beta chains presented below share a single source sample, sequenced in a study of OX40 agonist ivuxolimab in advanced cancers. Libraries were prepared by immunoSEQ multiplex PCR; TCRdb keeps only in-frame clonotypes and omits some of them. Of 9,500 to 15,000 clones in the sample, 87% were seen once. The material was CD4+ or CD8+ T cells sorted from blood, obtained in a trial of the OX40 agonist ivuxolimab. The receptors derive from an adult with an advanced solid tumor such as melanoma, head and neck, liver or kidney cancer.

This chain uses TRBV6-1 with TRBJ1-1; 8 nucleotides match TRBD1. Trimming took 6 bases from V and 4 from J; bases not matched to a gene: 4. This CDR3 has 13 amino acids. CDR1 is MNHNS, CDR2 SASEGT, per germline. The CDR3: CASRDTGGTEAFF. The CDR3 nucleotides are TGTGCCAGCAGAGATACAGGGGGCACTGAAGCTTTCTTT.

V usage is TRBV4-1 and J usage is TRBJ1-1, with D uncertain. With 1 base removed from V and 11 bases from J, the gap between germline ends came to 26 bases. Germline-derived CDR1 and CDR2 are MGHRA and YSYEKL. This CDR3 region has 17 residues. The CDR3 sequence: CASSQGTRRQAGVDAFF. CDR3 nucleotides: TGCGCCAGCAGCCAAGGAACGCGGAGGCAGGCCGGGGTTGATGCTTTCTTT.

This chain uses TRBV6-5 with TRBJ2-1, with 11 bases aligning to TRBD2. The CDR3 consists of 16 residues. Germline-derived CDR1 and CDR2 are MNHEY and SVGAGI. J gave up 4 bases and V 0 bases, and 2 bases lay outside the gene matches. CDR3 in amino acids: CASSYSGLAVYNEQFF. The CDR3, as DNA: TGTGCCAGCAGTTACTCGGGACTAGCGGTTTACAATGAGCAGTTCTTC.

The genes are TRBV27 and TRBJ2-3; D is perhaps TRBD2 (7 bases). With 6 bases removed from V and 10 bases from J, the gap between germline ends came to 20 bases. The germline gives CDR1 MNHEY, CDR2 SMNVEV (reference sequence). The length of the CDR3 is 14 residues. CDR3 in amino acids: CASSKGGGMGAQYF. In nucleotides, the CDR3 is TGTGCCAGCAGCAAGGGGGGGGGAATGGGAGCGCAGTATTTT.

The chain carries TRBV6-1 and TRBJ2-3; TRBD2 matches 8 bases. This CDR3 comprises 20 residues. CDR1 and CDR2 (germline): MNHNS, SASEGT. The V segment lost 3 bases and the J segment 0 bases; nucleotides outside the gene matches: 17. The CDR3: CASSDRREVSHRLSTDTQYF. For the CDR3, the DNA is TGTGCCAGCAGTGATAGGCGGGAGGTCTCCCACCGCCTTAGCACAGATACGCAGTATTTT.

The V and J genes are TRBV28 and TRBJ1-5, with 7 positions matching TRBD1. The CDR3 sequence is 18 residues long. The V gene's germline CDR1 is MDHEN and CDR2 SYDVKM. The V segment lost 3 bases and the J segment 6 bases; nucleotides outside the gene matches: 17. CDR3 region: CASSFVGTALSLGQPQHF. The CDR3 DNA is TGTGCCAGCAGTTTCGTCGGGACAGCGCTAAGTCTTGGTCAGCCCCAGCATTTT.

The V and J genes are TRBV11-1 and TRBJ2-7, with a tentative D call TRBD2 (5 bases). V was shortened by 6 bases and J by 4 bases, with 16 bases between the two germline ends. Germline V CDR1 and CDR2: SGHAT, FQDESV (reference sequence). This CDR3 comprises 14 residues. The CDR3 bases are TGTGCCAGCAGTTCGAGAGGGAGCCATTACGAGCAGTACTTC. This sequence encodes CASSSRGSHYEQYF.

The V gene is TRBV19, the J gene TRBJ2-1; 10 bases line up with TRBD2. The J segment lost 7 bases and the V segment lost 1 base, leaving 10 bases of the junction unmatched. Germline CDR1 is LNHDA and CDR2 is SQIVND (reference sequence). The CDR3 runs 17 residues. CDR3 residues: CASSIGHLAGAGNEQFF. In DNA form, the CDR3 reads TGTGCCAGTAGTATAGGCCACCTAGCGGGGGCCGGGAATGAGCAGTTCTTC.

J is TRBJ2-1 and V is TRBV19, with D possibly being TRBD1 (5 bases). Germline lookup yields CDR1 LNHDA and CDR2 SQIVND (reference sequence). V was trimmed by 1 base and J by 6 bases, leaving 13 bases between them. The CDR3 has 15 residues. Here the CDR3 reads CASSIAPSGFNEQFF. The CDR3 bases are TGTGCCAGTAGTATAGCCCCCTCAGGGTTCAATGAGCAGTTCTTC.

The chain carries TRBV11-2 and TRBJ2-7, with no clear D. This CDR3 comprises 15 residues. V was pared by 5 bases and J by 0 bases, with 14 bases between. CDR1 is SGHAT, CDR2 FQNNGV, per germline. CDR3 amino acids: CASSPAAASSYEQYF. Written as DNA, the CDR3 is TGTGCCAGCAGCCCCGCTGCGGCGAGCTCCTACGAGCAGTACTTC.

The rearrangement links TRBV28 to TRBJ2-3; 9 bases match TRBD2. Germline CDR1 MDHEN, CDR2 SYDVKM. Trimming at V came to 7 bases and at J to 4 bases, leaving 12 bases not matched to a gene. The CDR3 runs to 16 residues. DNA of the CDR3: TGTGCCAGCATCCCGCCCCACAGCGGGAGGCCAGATACGCAGTATTTT. It codes for CASIPPHSGRPDTQYF.

This clone was found once. This rearrangement joins TRBV27 to TRBJ2-1; 7 bases fit TRBD2. Germline values: CDR1 MNHEY, CDR2 SMNVEV (reference sequence). Trimming cost V 6 bases and J 8 bases; bases outside gene matches: 4. This CDR3 is 12 amino acids long. The CDR3 DNA sequence: TGTGCCAGCAGACTAGCGAGGGATGAGCAGTTCTTC. This encodes CASRLARDEQFF.

This clone was seen a handful of times. The chain is built from TRBV9 and TRBJ1-1, with unresolved D. This CDR3 is 14 amino acids long. Per the germline V gene, CDR1 is SGDLS and CDR2 is YYNGEE. V was cut by 0 bases and J by 2 bases, with 8 bases left in between. The CDR3 loop is CASSVGLGNTEAFF. In nucleotides, the CDR3 is TGTGCCAGCAGCGTAGGTCTGGGTAACACTGAAGCTTTCTTT.

The chain links TRBV20-1 to TRBJ2-1; 9 bases align to TRBD2. There are 11 residues in the CDR3. V shed 8 bases and J 10 bases; nucleotides not matched to a gene: 6. CDR1 DFQATT and CDR2 SNEGSKA come from the germline V gene (reference sequence). The CDR3 loop is CSFSREGEQFF. The CDR3 nucleotides are TGCAGTTTCTCGCGGGAGGGAGAGCAGTTCTTC.

The chain uses TRBV5-1 and TRBJ1-3; D is ambiguous. The V end was cut by 5 bases, the J end by 0 bases, with 15 bases between. Germline V gene lookup returns CDR1 SGHRS and CDR2 YFSETQ. This CDR3 spans 16 amino acids. The CDR3 sequence is CASRPTALSSGNTIYF. CDR3 DNA: TGCGCCAGCAGACCTACAGCTCTAAGCTCTGGAAACACCATATATTTT.

V usage is TRBV7-9 and J usage is TRBJ2-2; TRBD1 agrees at 8 bases. This CDR3 has 19 residues. Germline assignment: CDR1 SEHNR and CDR2 FQNEAQ (reference sequence). With 3 bases clipped from V and 0 bases from J, the junction kept 12 bases outside the gene matches. The CDR3 nucleotides are TGTGCCAGCAGCTTGGCGACAGGGGCCGCACCCGCGAACACCGGGGAGCTGTTTTTT. Translation gives CASSLATGAAPANTGELFF.